Presented here are 21 T cell receptor beta chains from one specimen sequenced in a study of CD8+CD57+ T cells in acquired aplastic anemia. Sequenced patients had shown CD8+CD57+ cell expansion by flow cytometry. The TCR beta profiling, which covered VDJ combination and CDR3 sequence, was carried out using genomic DNA as the template. TCRdb ran MiXCR on the reads and lists one entry per CDR3 protein. The data hold 50,000 or so distinct CDR3 sequences, with around 50% observed a single time. The sample taken for sequencing was sorted CD4+, CD8+, or CD8+CD57+ T cells (not recorded which) from PBMCs. All receptors derive from a human donor with aplastic anemia.

There are a few counts of this clonotype. This chain uses TRBV7-2 with TRBJ1-2; no firm D call. Trimming took off 1 base at V and 9 bases at J, with 12 bases between the two ends. CDR3 length equals 13 residues. Germline-derived CDR1 and CDR2 are SGHTA and FQGNSA. The CDR3 here is CASSLGAALSYTF. CDR3 in DNA: TGTGCCAGCAGCTTAGGTGCAGCTTTGAGCTACACCTTC.

The table lists this clonotype with many counts. The chain combines TRBV7-9 with TRBJ2-3, with D possibly being TRBD1 (5 bases). The V gene lost 4 bases and the J gene lost 2 bases, with 10 bases spanning the gap. The CDR3 consists of 14 residues. CDR1 SEHNR and CDR2 FQNEAQ come from the germline V gene (reference sequence). The CDR3 region is CASSSTVATDTQYF. The DNA for the CDR3 is TGTGCCAGCAGCTCGACAGTAGCCACAGATACGCAGTATTTT.

The chain has TRBV7-2 and TRBJ2-7; a weak D match, TRBD2 (5 bases). V was trimmed by 6 bases and J by 6 bases, leaving 9 bases between them. The CDR3 sequence is 11 residues long. Germline V CDR1 and CDR2: SGHTA, FQGNSA. The CDR3 coding sequence is TGTGCCAGCAGTGAAGCGGCCGAGCAGTACTTC. Amino acid sequence: CASSEAAEQYF.

A word on this clonotype: Being one base from a much bigger clone, this may be a read error. V gene TRBV27 combines with J gene TRBJ1-5; no definite D call. Germline V gene lookup returns CDR1 MNHEY and CDR2 SMNVEV (reference sequence). CDR3 length: 14 residues. The CDR3, as DNA: TGTACCAGCAAACGTTTTCAGGGCAATCAGCCCCAGCATTTT. Its protein is CTSKRFQGNQPQHF.

This rearrangement joins TRBV11-1 to TRBJ2-7; perhaps TRBD1 as D (6 bases). Germline CDR1 is SGHAT and CDR2 is FQDESV (reference sequence). The CDR3 contains 12 residues. Trimming stripped 10 bases from V and 2 bases from J, with 12 bases between. The chain's CDR3 is CATVDSPYEQYF. The CDR3 DNA is TGTGCCACCGTGGACAGTCCCTACGAGCAGTACTTC.

J is TRBJ1-2 and V is TRBV10-2; 8 bases line up with TRBD1. This CDR3 has 17 amino acids. V lost 6 bases to trimming and J lost 5 bases; unmatched junction nucleotides: 17. The V gene's germline CDR1 is WSHSY and CDR2 SAAADI. The CDR3 DNA is TGCGCCAGCAGCTCCGGGACAGGCCCGTCTCTCTCATATGGCTACACCTTC. Amino acids: CASSSGTGPSLSYGYTF.

This rearrangement joins TRBV7-2 to TRBJ1-2; TRBD1 matches at 9 bases. Germline CDR1 reads SGHTA; CDR2 reads FQGNSA. The J segment lost 4 bases and the V segment lost 5 bases, leaving 5 bases of the junction unmatched. The CDR3 totals 14 residues. The CDR3 DNA follows: TGTGCCAGCAGCGCTTGGACAGGGGTCTATGGCTACACCTTC. This translates into CASSAWTGVYGYTF.

This clonotype has at least ten counts. This clone may be a read error of a much larger clone one base away. The V call is TRBV15, the J call TRBJ1-6; no clear D. The CDR3 consists of 14 residues. Germline V CDR1 and CDR2: LNHNV, YYDKDF (reference sequence). CDR3 nucleotide sequence: TGTGCCACCAGCAGAGATGCGAAAAATTCACCCCTCTACTTT. Translating it yields CATSRDAKNSPLYF.

There are a few counts of this clonotype. V is TRBV29-1 and J is TRBJ2-7; D remains ambiguous. Germline values: CDR1 SQVTM, CDR2 ANQGSEA. Trimming pared 0 bases from V and 6 bases from J, leaving 9 bases between. There are 12 residues in the CDR3. The CDR3 is CSVEDAGLEQYF. In DNA, the CDR3 is TGCAGCGTTGAAGATGCAGGTCTCGAGCAGTACTTC.

This clonotype was found many times. This rearrangement joins TRBV10-3 to TRBJ2-5; TRBD2 agrees at 11 bases. The CDR3 sequence is 14 residues long. Germline V gene data show CDR1 as ENHRY and CDR2 as SYGVKD. Trimming cost V 4 bases and J 4 bases; bases outside gene matches: 2. The CDR3 sequence: CAISGLAGGETQYF. Here the CDR3 DNA reads TGTGCCATCAGTGGGCTAGCGGGGGGAGAGACCCAGTACTTC.

This clonotype was detected ten times or more. The chain carries TRBV20-1 and TRBJ2-7; 8 nucleotides align to TRBD1. The CDR3 extends over 17 amino acids. V lost 0 bases, J lost 2 bases, and 12 bases stayed unmatched. Germline V gene lookup returns CDR1 DFQATT and CDR2 SNEGSKA (reference sequence). DNA of the CDR3: TGCAGTGCTAGAGACGGGGCGGGGACAGGCCACCCCTACGAGCAGTACTTC. It is translated as CSARDGAGTGHPYEQYF.

This chain links TRBV29-1 with TRBJ1-2, with 8 bases aligning to TRBD1. From germline, CDR1 is SQVTM and CDR2 ANQGSEA. V trimming: 4 bases; J trimming: 8 bases; junction bases outside the gene matches: 6. The CDR3 covers 12 residues. Here the CDR3 DNA reads TGCAGCGTTGGGCAGGGGGCGACCGGCTACACCTTC. Amino acid sequence: CSVGQGATGYTF.

This clonotype was observed once. V and J are TRBV5-6 and TRBJ2-7; possible D gene TRBD1, 5 bases. The CDR3 is made up of 14 amino acids. CDR1 and CDR2 (germline): SGHDT, YYEEEE. The CDR3 sequence: CASSYLTAPYEQYV. CDR3 sequence (DNA): TGCGCCAGCAGCTATTTGACAGCTCCCTACGAGCAGTACGTC.

The chain uses TRBV19 and TRBJ2-2; 9 nucleotides match TRBD1. From germline, CDR1 is LNHDA and CDR2 SQIVND (reference sequence). The CDR3 sequence is 14 residues long. Trimming cost V 9 bases and J 5 bases; bases outside gene matches: 7. The CDR3 loop reads CASSPGQGTGELFF. The CDR3 region has the DNA TGTGCCAGCAGCCCCGGACAGGGGACCGGGGAGCTGTTTTTT.

The chain employs TRBV7-8 and TRBJ1-2, with D hard to call. This CDR3 is built from 16 residues. Trimming removed 4 bases at V and 4 bases at J, with 19 bases between. Germline V gives CDR1 SGHVS, CDR2 FQNEAQ. The CDR3 DNA is TGTGCCAGCAGCTCAACCTACGGACGGGAACGCTATGGCTACACCTTC. Its translation is CASSSTYGRERYGYTF.

This sequence joins TRBV25-1 and TRBJ2-3; 8 bases align to TRBD2. With 6 bases clipped from V and 0 bases from J, the junction kept 2 bases outside the gene matches. From germline, CDR1 is MGHDK and CDR2 SYGVNS. The CDR3 spans 14 residues. CDR3 nucleotide sequence: TGTGCCAGCAGCCCTAGCGGGAGCACAGATACGCAGTATTTT. It specifies CASSPSGSTDTQYF.

The rearrangement links TRBV10-3 to TRBJ1-1; a weak D match, TRBD1 (5 bases). V gave up 9 bases and J gave up 1 base, with 18 bases separating them. Germline V gives CDR1 ENHRY, CDR2 SYGVKD. This CDR3 comprises 15 residues. CDR3 in amino acids: CAINNPGRGNTEAFF. The CDR3 DNA is TGTGCCATAAACAATCCGGGACGGGGGAACACTGAAGCTTTCTTT.

This clonotype was seen a handful of times. For the CDR3, the DNA is TGTGCCAGCTCGAGGGGAACAGATACGCAGTATTTT. Translating gives CASSRGTDTQYF. This chain links TRBV9 with TRBJ2-3; the D gene could be TRBD1 or TRBD2 (5 bases each). Germline lookup yields CDR1 SGDLS and CDR2 YYNGEE. V lost 7 bases, J lost 3 bases, and 9 bases lay in between. This CDR3 has 12 residues.

V is TRBV2 and J is TRBJ2-7, with TRBD1 matching 8 bases. Losses at the gene ends were 5 bases for V and 3 bases for J; bases not matched to a gene: 3. The CDR3 sequence is 13 residues long. CDR1 SNHLY and CDR2 FYNNEI come from the germline V gene. The CDR3 region has the DNA TGTGCCAGCAGTATACAGGGGGACTACGAGCAGTACTTC. Its translation: CASSIQGDYEQYF.

V is TRBV7-9 and J is TRBJ1-5, with D unclear. V lost 5 bases, J lost 7 bases, and 15 bases lay in between. CDR1 SEHNR and CDR2 FQNEAQ come from the germline V gene (reference sequence). The CDR3 length is 14 residues. Written as DNA, the CDR3 is TGTGCCAGCAGCCCCAGTCCGGACGGGCAGCCCCAGCATTTT. It translates to CASSPSPDGQPQHF.

The V gene is TRBV28, the J gene TRBJ2-3; D perhaps matches TRBD2 (6 bases). Germline-derived CDR1 and CDR2 are MDHEN and SYDVKM. The CDR3 is 13 amino acids. V dropped 6 bases and J dropped 2 bases, with 9 bases sitting between them. CDR3 nucleotides: TGTGCCAGCAGGGACTATACCACAGATACGCAGTATTTT. Its protein product is CASRDYTTDTQYF.